These T cell receptor beta chains were read from a single sample in a study of T-cell memory formation after mild COVID-19. TCRdb re-analysed the 5' RACE reads in MiXCR, keeping a single row per CDR3 protein. Of hundreds of thousands of distinct CDR3 sequences in the sample, around 27% were seen once. Sequences were obtained from PBMCs or a T cell subset sorted from them (not recorded which). The receptors come from an adult woman who had mild COVID-19 (a few samples of this study predate the infection). Cell type and time point are not known. Both conserved end residues are part of each CDR3. A D gene is named only where the DNA matches it firmly. Expanded clones get a size class; other rows say once, few or many, or leave the size out.

.	TRBV28	few	TRBJ2-5	TGTGCCAGCAGTTCAGGGTTTTCTGCGGAGACCCAGTACTTC	CASSSGFSAETQYF
.	TRBV6-5	.	TRBJ2-5	TGTGCCAGCAGTTACTCGGCGAGGTACCAAGAGACCCAGTACTTC	CASSYSARYQETQYF
.	TRBV6-2/TRBV6-3	.	TRBJ2-7	TGTGCCAGCAGTTACGACGGATTCTACGAGCAGTACTTC	CASSYDGFYEQYF
TRBD1	TRBV20-1	.	TRBJ1-2	TGCAGTGCTAGAGGACAGGGAGCGGTTGGCTACACCTTC	CSARGQGAVGYTF
TRBD2	TRBV19	.	TRBJ2-7	TGTGCCAGTAGTATCAAGCGGGATACCTACGAGCAGTACTTC	CASSIKRDTYEQYF
.	TRBV3-1	few	TRBJ2-1	TGTGCCAGCAGCCAAGACCACCTGGTGGGGATCCCTGAGCAGTTCTTC	CASSQDHLVGIPEQFF
.	TRBV12-3/TRBV12-4	.	TRBJ1-1	TGTGCCAGCCACTTCGGGGGGCCGAACACTGAAGCTTTCTTT	CASHFGGPNTEAFF
.	TRBV7-9	few	TRBJ1-2	TGTGCCAGCAGCCTACTTGGTCCAGGGGAGCATGGCTACACCTTC	CASSLLGPGEHGYTF
.	TRBV27	.	TRBJ2-1	TGTGCCAGCAGTATCCGGAGGGCTCCCTACAATGAGCAGTTCTTC	CASSIRRAPYNEQFF
.	TRBV2	.	TRBJ1-5	TGTGCCAGCAGAACCGGGACAATAAATCAGCCCCAGCATTTT	CASRTGTINQPQHF
TRBD2	TRBV6-5	.	TRBJ2-7	TGTGCCAGCACACCGGGACTAGCGTCCTACGAGCAGTACTTC	CASTPGLASYEQYF
TRBD1	TRBV29-1	.	TRBJ1-2	TGCAGCGTTGCCTCGGGACAGGGCAATGGCTACACCTTC	CSVASGQGNGYTF
TRBD1	TRBV27	few	TRBJ1-2	TGTGCCAGCAGTTTTTCGGGACAGGGTTATGGCTACACCTTC	CASSFSGQGYGYTF
.	TRBV7-2	.	TRBJ2-5	TGTGCCAGCAGCCCTCGCGCCGGGTTGAGACAGACCCAGTACTTC	CASSPRAGLRQTQYF
.	TRBV7-2	.	TRBJ1-6	TGTGCCAGCAGGTCGGGGGGAGTTTCACCCCTCCACTTT	CASRSGGVSPLHF
.	TRBV7-6	few	TRBJ2-3	TGTGCCAGCAGCCCCCAGGGTGGCAAGGGGGATACGCAGTATTTT	CASSPQGGKGDTQYF
TRBD1	TRBV5-4	few	TRBJ2-3	TGTGCCAGCAGCCTCGGGACAGCCCCCGTGGATACGCAGTATTTT	CASSLGTAPVDTQYF
.	TRBV10-3	.	TRBJ2-1	TGTGCCATCAGTGAGTCTGGCGGCCAATACAATGAGCAGTTCTTC	CAISESGGQYNEQFF
TRBD1	TRBV12-3/TRBV12-4	.	TRBJ1-2	TGTGCCAGCAGCGGACAGGGTCTTACGATGGACTATGGCTACACCTTC	CASSGQGLTMDYGYTF
.	TRBV12-3/TRBV12-4	few	TRBJ1-1	TGTGCCAGCAGTTTGCGGGCCTCCACTGAAGCTTTCTTT	CASSLRASTEAFF
.	TRBV7-3	.	TRBJ1-5	TGTGCCAGCAGCTTAAGGAAGGGTCAGCCCCAGCATTTT	CASSLRKGQPQHF
TRBD1	TRBV6-2/TRBV6-3	.	TRBJ1-5	TGTGCCAGCAGTGGGGACAGGCCGTATAGCAATCAGCCCCAGCATTTT	CASSGDRPYSNQPQHF